The next 22 T cell receptor beta chains were all read from a single sample in a study of T cell responses to AZD1222 COVID-19 vaccine. Generated by immunoSEQ multiplex PCR, the TCRdb table keeps only in-frame clones and is missing some. The profile shows about 97,000 clones, 85% to 90% of them singletons. The source was peripheral blood, collected on day 0 of AZD1222 vaccination. These receptors all stem from an adult in good health.

This sequence joins TRBV13 and TRBJ1-4; D remains ambiguous. Deletions cut 1 base from V and 10 bases from J, with 7 bases between. The CDR3 runs to 12 residues. The germline CDR1 and CDR2 sequences are PRHDT and FYEKMQ (reference sequence). CDR3 in DNA: TGTGCCAGCAGCTTAGCGCGGGGAAAACTGTTTTTT. Translated: CASSLARGKLFF.

V and J are TRBV3-1 (or the pseudogene TRBV3-2) and TRBJ1-1; 11 bases are a match to TRBD1. Germline V gene lookup returns CDR1 LGHDT and CDR2 YNNKEL (reference sequence). Trimming cost V 0 bases and J 1 base; bases outside gene matches: 7. This CDR3 contains 18 residues. The CDR3 DNA reads TGTGCCAGCAGCCAAGATCGGACAGGGGGCGCGTGGAACACTGAAGCTTTCTTT. Translating it yields CASSQDRTGGAWNTEAFF.

Only one count was recorded for this clone. This chain links TRBV5-1 with TRBJ2-1; weak D call: TRBD2 (5 bases). CDR1 is SGHRS, CDR2 YFSETQ, per germline. The ends were cut back, 5 bases at V and 2 bases at J, with 11 bases in the middle. CDR3 length: 14 amino acids. The CDR3 loop reads CASREAETYNEQFF. The DNA for the CDR3 is TGCGCCAGCAGGGAGGCGGAAACCTACAATGAGCAGTTCTTC.

The chain links TRBV19 to TRBJ1-2, with 7 bases identical to TRBD1. The J segment lost 8 bases and the V segment lost 5 bases, leaving 8 bases of the junction unmatched. This CDR3 contains 13 residues. Germline lookup yields CDR1 LNHDA and CDR2 SQIVND (reference sequence). DNA of the CDR3: TGTGCCAGTAGTCCTGAGACAGGGAGCGGCTACACCTTC. Protein sequence: CASSPETGSGYTF. Based on the CDR3 plus reference TRBV19 and TRBJ1-2, the full variable domain is DGGITQSPKYLFRKEGQNVTLSCEQNLNHDAMYWYRQDPGQGLRLIYYSQIVNDFQKGDIAEGYSVSREKKESFPLTVTSAQKNPTAFYLCASSPETGSGYTFGSGTRLTVV.

The chain joins TRBV5-1 to TRBJ2-1; 7 bases are shared with TRBD1. After removal of 4 bases from V and 3 bases from J, the junction contained 1 base not matched to a gene. The CDR3 consists of 13 residues. Germline V gene sequence: CDR1 SGHRS, CDR2 YFSETQ. CDR3 amino acids: CASSGTDYNEQFF. In DNA form, the CDR3 reads TGCGCCAGCAGCGGGACAGACTACAATGAGCAGTTCTTC.

V usage is TRBV7-6 and J usage is TRBJ1-2, with TRBD1 matching 8 bases. V gave up 5 bases and J gave up 1 base; unmatched junction bases: 9. Per germline, CDR1 SGHVS and CDR2 FNYEAQ. The CDR3 has 16 amino acids. As DNA, the CDR3 is TGTGCCAGCAGCCCCGTGGCAGGGGGCCTTAACTATGGCTACACCTTC. Amino acids: CASSPVAGGLNYGYTF.

The chain uses TRBV6-1 and TRBJ1-2, with D possibly matching TRBD1 (5 bases). Germline V gene sequence: CDR1 MNHNS, CDR2 SASEGT. This CDR3 comprises 15 residues. V was cut by 0 bases and J by 5 bases, with 13 bases left in between. The DNA for the CDR3 is TGTGCCAGCAGTGAAGCCGGGGGGATGGGGTATGGCTACACCTTC. Protein: CASSEAGGMGYGYTF.

The J gene is TRBJ1-1, the V gene TRBV19, with D tentatively TRBD1 (6 bases). This CDR3 contains 16 residues. Germline V gene sequence: CDR1 LNHDA, CDR2 SQIVND (reference sequence). Trimming pared 5 bases from V and 4 bases from J, leaving 20 bases between. CDR3 sequence (DNA): TGTGCCAGTAGTGCATCTCAGGGGTATCTCGCCACTGAAGCTTTCTTT. It encodes CASSASQGYLATEAFF.

The chain couples TRBV20-1 to TRBJ2-1; unclear D gene. This CDR3 region has 11 residues. CDR1 is DFQATT, CDR2 SNEGSKA, per germline (reference sequence). V was pared by 6 bases and J by 5 bases, with 8 bases between. Written as DNA, the CDR3 is TGCAGTGCCGTAGGTCACAATGAGCAGTTCTTC. Protein product: CSAVGHNEQFF.

The chain has TRBV28 and TRBJ1-2; no firm D call. Germline lookup yields CDR1 MDHEN and CDR2 SYDVKM. V dropped 2 bases and J dropped 5 bases, with 15 bases sitting between them. The CDR3 contains 15 residues. The CDR3 DNA reads as TGTGCCAGCAGTTTACGGCAGGCAGACTTATATGGCTACACCTTC. This codes for CASSLRQADLYGYTF.

The CDR3 loop reads CASSPRAGTNNEKLFF. The DNA of the CDR3 is TGTGCCAGCAGCCCCCGGGCCGGGACAAATAATGAAAAACTGTTTTTT. This chain connects TRBV7-2 to TRBJ1-4; the D gene is possibly TRBD1 (6 bases). The length of the CDR3 is 16 residues. Trimming removed 5 bases from V and 4 bases from J, with 17 bases in between. Germline V gene lookup returns CDR1 SGHTA and CDR2 FQGNSA.

The V gene is TRBV6-5, the J gene TRBJ2-7; 8 bases are shared with TRBD1. V lost 6 bases and J lost 2; bases outside the gene matches: 6. The CDR3 has 14 amino acids. The germline V gene encodes CDR1 MNHEY and CDR2 SVGAGI. CDR3 sequence: CASRRQGTPYEQYF. The CDR3 coding sequence is TGTGCCAGCAGACGACAGGGGACCCCCTACGAGCAGTACTTC.

This clone was recorded only once. The chain couples TRBV2 to TRBJ1-6; D not certain. Germline V gives CDR1 SNHLY, CDR2 FYNNEI. The CDR3 totals 12 residues. Trimming stripped 7 bases from V and 7 bases from J, with 8 bases between. The DNA of the CDR3 is TGTGCCAGCAAGAAGACGAATTCACCCCTCCACTTT. Amino acids: CASKKTNSPLHF.

The V and J genes are TRBV7-9 and TRBJ2-7, with 8 bases that match TRBD1. Trimming took 2 bases from V and 0 from J; bases not matched to a gene: 6. The CDR3 extends over 16 amino acids. Germline CDR1 and CDR2: SEHNR and FQNEAQ (reference sequence). As DNA, the CDR3 is TGTGCCAGCAGCTTACTGACAGGGGTAACCTCCTACGAGCAGTACTTC. Amino acids: CASSLLTGVTSYEQYF.

A note on this clone: At one end, the junction sequence differs from germline, possibly due to a read error. The chain joins TRBV19 to TRBJ2-3; 7 nucleotides agree with TRBD2. CDR3 length equals 12 residues. Germline CDR1 and CDR2: LNHDA and SQIVND (reference sequence). CDR3 DNA: TGTGCCAGTAGTACGGGCCGGGGGGAAGATCATTTT. Residues: CASSTGRGEDHF.

V and J are TRBV2 and TRBJ1-4; perhaps TRBD1 as D (5 bases). Deletions cut 7 bases from V and 7 bases from J, with 13 bases between. The CDR3 runs to 13 residues. Germline V gives CDR1 SNHLY, CDR2 FYNNEI. Written as DNA, the CDR3 is TGTGCCAGCACGGGGGATTTAACTGAAAAACTGTTTTTT. Encoded protein: CASTGDLTEKLFF. Complete variable domain (other parts from reference TRBV2 and TRBJ1-4): EPEVTQTPSHQVTQMGQEVILRCVPISNHLYFYWYRQILGQKVEFLVSFYNNEISEKSEIFDDQFSVERPDGSNFTLKIRSTKLEDSAMYFCASTGDLTEKLFFGSGTQLSVL.

The chain couples TRBV28 to TRBJ1-6; D is perhaps TRBD1 (5 bases). The CDR3 covers 14 residues. Trimming shortened V by 10 bases and J by 10 bases, and 20 bases separated the two germline ends. The germline CDR1 and CDR2 sequences are MDHEN and SYDVKM. The CDR3, as DNA: TGTGCCACCACCGGGGCTCTGGGCAGCTCACCCCTCCACTTT. Amino acids: CATTGALGSSPLHF.

V is TRBV7-2 and J is TRBJ1-4; D not resolved. The CDR3 totals 13 residues. CDR1 and CDR2 from the germline V gene are SGHTA and FQGNSA. The V end lost 3 bases, the J end lost 7 bases, and 9 bases lay between the germline ends. CDR3 sequence: CASSFSRSEKLFF. The CDR3 DNA reads TGTGCCAGCAGCTTCAGCCGAAGTGAAAAACTGTTTTTT.

The sample holds one count of this clone. This sequence joins TRBV6-6 and TRBJ2-1; D unresolved. The CDR3 contains 14 residues. Germline lookup yields CDR1 MNHNY and CDR2 SVGAGI (reference sequence). Trimming took off 2 bases at V and 6 bases at J, with 11 bases between the two ends. The CDR3 loop is CASSYQPAPNEQFF. CDR3 DNA sequence: TGTGCCAGCAGTTACCAGCCTGCCCCCAATGAGCAGTTCTTC.

The chain is built from TRBV28 and TRBJ2-7, with TRBD2 identical over 8 bases. J was trimmed by 6 bases and V by 7 bases; bases with no gene match: 17. The CDR3 is 16 amino acids. Germline V gene data show CDR1 as MDHEN and CDR2 as SYDVKM. CDR3 coding DNA: TGTGCCAGCACCCGGGGGGGACGCGGACGGGCTAGCGAGCAGTACTTC. It codes for CASTRGGRGRASEQYF.

The chain recombines TRBV5-6 with TRBJ2-7; weak D call: TRBD1 (6 bases). The germline CDR1 and CDR2 sequences are SGHDT and YYEEEE. The CDR3 loop spans 16 amino acids. The germline V and J ends were trimmed by 3 bases and 4 bases, with 20 bases remaining between them. DNA of the CDR3: TGTGCCAGCAGCTGGACAGTGTTACGAGGGAGTTACGAGCAGTACTTC. Translating gives CASSWTVLRGSYEQYF.

The genes are TRBV7-2 and TRBJ1-2; a possible D gene is TRBD1 (6 bases). With 8 bases removed from V and 1 base from J, the gap between germline ends came to 14 bases. This CDR3 spans 14 amino acids. CDR1 SGHTA and CDR2 FQGNSA come from the germline V gene. CDR3 nucleotides: TGTGCCAGCCGATGGGGGGGCAGTAACTATGGCTACACCTTC. It yields the protein CASRWGGSNYGYTF.